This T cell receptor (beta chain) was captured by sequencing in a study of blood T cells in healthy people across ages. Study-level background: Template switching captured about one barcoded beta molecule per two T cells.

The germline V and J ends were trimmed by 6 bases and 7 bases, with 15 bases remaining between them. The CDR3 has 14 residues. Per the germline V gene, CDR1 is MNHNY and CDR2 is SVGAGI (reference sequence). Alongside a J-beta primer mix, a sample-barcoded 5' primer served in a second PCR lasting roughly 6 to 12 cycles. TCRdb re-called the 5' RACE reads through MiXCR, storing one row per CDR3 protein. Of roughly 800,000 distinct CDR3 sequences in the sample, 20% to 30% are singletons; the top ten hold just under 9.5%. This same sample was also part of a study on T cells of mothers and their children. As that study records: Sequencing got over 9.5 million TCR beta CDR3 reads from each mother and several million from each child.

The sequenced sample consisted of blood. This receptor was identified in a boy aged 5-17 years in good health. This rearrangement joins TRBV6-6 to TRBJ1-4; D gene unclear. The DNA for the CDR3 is TGTGCCAGCAGGGACGTTCGGATGAGTGAAAAACTGTTTTTT. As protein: CASRDVRMSEKLFF.